Listed here are 20 T cell receptor beta chains from one sample, sequenced in a study of blood T cell repertoires in COVID-19. Data came from immunoSEQ multiplex PCR; TCRdb stores just in-frame clones and leaves some out. Of 140,000 to 150,000 clones detected, roughly nine tenths appear once; the ten largest clones hold roughly 4%. Specimen: PBMCs or T cells enriched from blood (not recorded which). The receptors derive from a woman aged 40 to 55 who had been exposed to COVID-19.

The chain employs TRBV19 and TRBJ1-5; D might be TRBD1 (5 bases). From germline, CDR1 is LNHDA and CDR2 SQIVND (reference sequence). V lost 5 bases to trimming and J lost 2 bases, with 13 bases between them. There are 15 residues in the CDR3. This CDR3 is CASSVQAGGNQPQHF. In DNA form, the CDR3 reads TGTGCCAGTAGTGTACAGGCCGGCGGCAATCAGCCCCAGCATTTT.

V usage is TRBV28 and J usage is TRBJ1-2, with D perhaps TRBD1 (6 bases). Germline CDR1 is MDHEN and CDR2 is SYDVKM. Between the trimmed V and J ends, which lost 7 bases and 6 bases, there was a span of 18 bases. The CDR3 has 14 residues. DNA for the CDR3: TGTGCCAGCATCACTCCAGGGGTCAGCGATGGCTACACCTTC. It encodes CASITPGVSDGYTF.

The V call is TRBV7-2, the J call TRBJ1-1, with D possibly being TRBD1 (6 bases). CDR3 size: 15 residues. V shed 3 bases and J shed 11 bases, with 22 bases lying between them. Germline V gene sequence: CDR1 SGHTA, CDR2 FQGNSA. The CDR3 coding sequence is TGTGCCAGCAGCTTGGGGGCGACGATGCCTATCGCGGCTTTCTTT. Its translation is CASSLGATMPIAAFF.

The chain joins TRBV6-5 to TRBJ2-2; 12 bases map to TRBD1. Germline V gene lookup returns CDR1 MNHEY and CDR2 SVGAGI. Trimming removed 6 bases from V and 4 bases from J; junction bases left unmatched: 3. The CDR3 runs to 15 residues. CDR3 loop: CASRGTGGFTGELFF. DNA for the CDR3: TGTGCCAGCAGGGGGACAGGGGGCTTCACCGGGGAGCTGTTTTTT.

The chain carries TRBV14 and TRBJ1-4, with 11 bases aligning to TRBD1. From germline, CDR1 is SGHDN and CDR2 FVKESK. This CDR3 contains 15 residues. The J segment lost 10 bases and the V segment lost 3 bases, leaving 7 bases of the junction unmatched. CDR3 DNA: TGTGCCAGCAGCCATATGGACAGGGGGCAGGCAAAACTGTTTTTT. This gives the protein CASSHMDRGQAKLFF. Full variable domain (missing parts from reference TRBV14 and TRBJ1-4): EAGVTQFPSHSVIEKGQTVTLRCDPISGHDNLYWYRRVMGKEIKFLLHFVKESKQDESGMPNNRFLAERTGGTYSTLKVQPAELEDSGVYFCASSHMDRGQAKLFFGSGTQLSVL.

The V and J genes are TRBV29-1 and TRBJ2-5, with D possibly matching TRBD1 (6 bases). Germline CDR1 and CDR2: SQVTM and ANQGSEA. Trimming shortened V by 3 bases and J by 5 bases, and 10 bases separated the two germline ends. The CDR3 is made up of 12 amino acids. The CDR3 DNA reads as TGCAGCGTTGATTGGACAGTTGAGACCCAGTACTTC. Translation: CSVDWTVETQYF.

The rearrangement uses TRBV18 and TRBJ2-7, with TRBD2 matching over 7 bases. The germline gives CDR1 KGHSH, CDR2 LQKENI. With 6 bases clipped from V and 4 bases from J, the junction kept 9 bases outside the gene matches. This CDR3 comprises 14 residues. The CDR3 loop is CASSRRSGEYEQYF. CDR3 nucleotide sequence: TGTGCCAGCTCCCGGAGAAGCGGGGAGTACGAGCAGTACTTC.

This rearrangement joins TRBV3-1 (or the pseudogene TRBV3-2) to TRBJ1-5; 7 bases are shared with TRBD1. The trim removed 0 bases at V and 4 bases at J, leaving 3 bases unmatched. Germline values: CDR1 LGHDT, CDR2 YNNKEL (reference sequence). The length of the CDR3 is 15 residues. CDR3 residues: CASSQEGQLNQPQHF. In nucleotides, the CDR3 is TGTGCCAGCAGCCAAGAGGGACAGCTGAATCAGCCCCAGCATTTT.

This clone was observed a handful of times. Written as DNA, the CDR3 is TGTGCCAGTAGGCCGGCCGGACTAGGAGCCCACGAGCAGTACTTC. This encodes CASRPAGLGAHEQYF. The gene calls are TRBV19 and TRBJ2-7; 7 nucleotides align to TRBD2. This CDR3 is built from 15 residues. The V and J ends lost 6 bases and 5 bases, in that order; junction bases with no gene match: 13. Germline assignment: CDR1 LNHDA and CDR2 SQIVND (reference sequence).

J is TRBJ1-1 and V is TRBV29-1, with 9 bases identical to TRBD1. Germline CDR1 SQVTM, CDR2 ANQGSEA. The CDR3 runs to 16 residues. Losses at the gene ends were 2 bases for V and 2 bases for J; bases not matched to a gene: 9. The CDR3 here is CSVESGTGGINTEAFF. The DNA of the CDR3 is TGCAGCGTTGAATCCGGAACAGGGGGCATCAACACTGAAGCTTTCTTT.

The chain employs TRBV28 and TRBJ1-6; TRBD1 matches 10 bases. V was pared by 3 bases and J by 4 bases, with 6 bases of the junction left unmatched. The CDR3 sequence is 17 residues long. Germline V lookup: CDR1 MDHEN, CDR2 SYDVKM. The CDR3 region is CASSFQRTGGYNSPLHF. CDR3 bases: TGTGCCAGCAGTTTTCAACGGACAGGGGGGTATAATTCACCCCTCCACTTT.

This chain connects TRBV5-4 to TRBJ2-1, with 9 bases fitting TRBD2. V lost 0 bases and J lost 6; bases outside the gene matches: 4. Per germline, CDR1 SGHNT and CDR2 YYREEE (reference sequence). This CDR3 has 15 amino acids. The CDR3 bases are TGTGCCAGCAGCTTGGGCGGGAGGGCCGCCAATGAGCAGTTCTTC. It encodes CASSLGGRAANEQFF. The full variable domain, in which reference TRBV5-4 and TRBJ2-1 provide the parts outside the CDR3, is ETGVTQSPTHLIKTRGQQVTLRCSSQSGHNTVSWYQQALGQGPQFIFQYYREEENGRGNFPPRFSGLQFPNYSSELNVNALELDDSALYLCASSLGGRAANEQFFGPGTRLTVL.

This chain joins TRBV2 and TRBJ1-4; maybe TRBD1 (5 bases). This CDR3 has 15 residues. Germline V gene sequence: CDR1 SNHLY, CDR2 FYNNEI. V gave up 2 bases and J gave up 2 bases, with 9 bases separating them. The DNA for the CDR3 is TGTGCCAGCAGTGAACAGGGTTCGACTAATGAAAAACTGTTTTTT. The encoded protein is CASSEQGSTNEKLFF. Together with reference TRBV2 and TRBJ1-4, the CDR3 gives the full variable domain: EPEVTQTPSHQVTQMGQEVILRCVPISNHLYFYWYRQILGQKVEFLVSFYNNEISEKSEIFDDQFSVERPDGSNFTLKIRSTKLEDSAMYFCASSEQGSTNEKLFFGSGTQLSVL.

This clone is a singleton in its sample. Other nucleotide sequences in the sample specify the same CDR3. The chain uses TRBV9 and TRBJ1-5; no clear D. The length of the CDR3 is 13 residues. V lost 2 bases to trimming and J lost 2 bases, with 5 bases between them. The germline gives CDR1 SGDLS, CDR2 YYNGEE. The CDR3 protein is CASSVQGNQPQHF. The CDR3, as DNA: TGTGCCAGCAGCGTCCAGGGCAATCAGCCCCAGCATTTT.

The gene calls are TRBV12-3 or TRBV12-4 and TRBJ1-2; the D gene is possibly TRBD1 (5 bases). V was shortened by 2 bases and J by 7 bases, with 11 bases between the two germline ends. CDR3 length: 13 residues. The CDR3 DNA is TGTGCCAGCAGTTTAAGGCAGGGTGCTGGCTACACCTTC. Its protein is CASSLRQGAGYTF.

The chain combines TRBV12-3 or TRBV12-4 with TRBJ1-2; 8 bases align to TRBD1. This CDR3 has 12 residues. V trimming: 3 bases; J trimming: 8 bases; junction bases outside the gene matches: 2. CDR3 in DNA: TGTGCCAGCAGTTTGTCAGGGGGCGGCTACACCTTC. It yields the protein CASSLSGGGYTF.

The chain employs TRBV28 and TRBJ2-5, with TRBD2 matching over 7 bases. CDR1 is MDHEN and CDR2 is SYDVKM in the germline V gene. The CDR3 extends over 16 amino acids. The V segment lost 3 bases and the J segment 4 bases; nucleotides outside the gene matches: 11. This CDR3 reads CASSFRGRALIETQYF. As DNA, the CDR3 is TGTGCCAGCAGTTTTCGGGGGAGGGCCTTGATAGAGACCCAGTACTTC. The full variable domain, its missing parts supplied by reference TRBV28 and TRBJ2-5, is DVKVTQSSRYLVKRTGEKVFLECVQDMDHENMFWYRQDPGLGLRLIYFSYDVKMKEKGDIPEGYSVSREKKERFSLILESASTNQTSMYLCASSFRGRALIETQYFGPGTRLLVL.

J is TRBJ2-3 and V is TRBV20-1; a possible D gene is TRBD2 (7 bases). The CDR3 is 13 amino acids. The germline V and J ends were trimmed by 3 bases and 6 bases, with 13 bases remaining between them. The germline CDR1 and CDR2 sequences are DFQATT and SNEGSKA (reference sequence). CDR3: CSASGGGPDTQYF. CDR3 coding DNA: TGCAGTGCTAGTGGGGGGGGGCCCGATACGCAGTATTTT.

The CDR3, as DNA: TGCGCCAGCAGCATTCCAGGGCAGGTCGAGACCCAGTACTTC. Protein sequence: CASSIPGQVETQYF. V gene TRBV4-1 combines with J gene TRBJ2-5, with D tentatively TRBD1 (5 bases). CDR3 length equals 14 residues. Looked up from germline, CDR1 is MGHRA and CDR2 is YSYEKL. Deletions cut 5 bases from V and 5 bases from J, with 15 bases between.

The J gene is TRBJ2-7, the V gene TRBV9; TRBD2 might be the D (5 bases). Trimming pared 3 bases from V and 6 bases from J, leaving 13 bases between. This CDR3 is 13 amino acids long. Looked up from germline, CDR1 is SGDLS and CDR2 is YYNGEE. The CDR3 sequence is CASSEGLGGEQYF. CDR3 coding DNA: TGTGCCAGCAGCGAAGGCTTAGGAGGCGAGCAGTACTTC.